One T cell receptor beta chain is described in this entry. Its antigen has not been determined. Per-base qualities were not stored, and no clone one base away is much larger. The CDR3 regions of human TCRbeta chains were analyzed by immunosequencing. Per the authors' processing: Repertoire TCRs were matched against a reference library of SARS-CoV-2-specific TCRs generated with the MIRA antigen-specificity platform. Breadth was defined as the fraction of unique TCRs that were SARS-CoV-2-associated. Depth was defined as the fraction of total T cells that were SARS-CoV-2-associated. Using the MIRA data, every spike-specific TCR was mapped to the spike region that the TCR reacted to and assigned to either a CD4 or a CD8 class. Log10-transformed breadth and depth values were compared by one-way ANOVA with Sidak's multiple comparisons tests. Imported from immuneACCESS, the table was reduced by TCRdb to in-frame sequences with V and J called. These copies leave out some clones; in studies compared against another copy, an unresolved V gene accounts for under half, and the cause of the remainder is not known. Clone size and V and J calls were adopted from that table, with D and trimming inferred from the DNA. The sample data list 100,000 or so clones, and approximately 91% of these were observed just once. About an eighth of the sample lies in the top ten.

The sample's time point label is to be understood as: baseline before first vaccination. The vaccinee samples were drawn from two UK trials, COV001 and COV002, one of which was a single-blind randomized controlled phase 2/3 trial testing AZD1222 (ChAdOx1 nCoV-19) in healthy adults. For TCRbeta chain sequencing, PBMC samples from trial participants were taken at day 0 and at day 28 after the second dose. The data belong to a study of T cell responses to AZD1222 COVID-19 vaccine (dated by TCRdb to the early 2020s). General notes on the study: AZD1222 recipients with second doses at about 4 weeks or about 12 weeks were pooled, because spike-specific TCR depth and breadth did not differ between schedules. TCR sequencing covered some 250 trial participants: around 210 given two doses of AZD1222 and 26 given two doses of MenACWY control vaccine. Trial participants were enrolled by age into 18-55, 56-69 and 70-plus year subgroups, with around 150, 28 and 57 TCR-sequenced participants respectively. General conclusions and limits of the study: Reportedly, almost half of the unique spike-specific TCRs recognized epitopes lying outside the regions that are mutated in the B.1.351 and B.1.1.7 variants. Conclusions about previously exposed vaccinees are limited, since just 5 to 7 AZD1222 recipients were seropositive for SARS-CoV-2 at baseline. Most participants were white British and females outnumbered males, and the authors suggested that clonal diversity may have been underestimated. The 56-69-year group was small, and its depth increase did not reach significance, likely because of low power. A significant rise in spike-specific TCR breadth and depth was observed after two AZD1222 doses relative to day 0 and relative to MenACWY recipients. Because no day 14 peak-response samples were available, the repertoires could be characterized only after the peak T cell response. The vaccine-associated CD4 TCRs covered the entire spike protein, and the dominant responses fell in regions 160-218 and 743-854.

In the germline V gene, CDR1 corresponds to MNHEY and CDR2 to SVGEGT. The germline ends are 11 bases apart after V is trimmed by 0 bases and J by 2 bases. The CDR3, cysteine through phenylalanine, is 15 amino acids long. Only the CDR3 DNA stays, 45 bases, in frame from base 1. The material sequenced was peripheral blood, taken on day 0 of AZD1222 vaccination. The clonotype originates from an adult in good health. Recombination linked TRBV6-2 or TRBV6-3 to TRBJ2-7, with the D gene call left open. The DNA is TGTGCCAGCAGTTACTCGCGCCGGTCTCCCTACGAGCAGTACTTC. It codes for CASSYSRRSPYEQYF.